This T cell receptor beta chain was recovered during a study of shared clonotypes between healthy human individuals. Study-wide results and limits: With few donors, the genetic and exposure-history diversity represented was limited. Among non-shared clonotypes, generation probabilities were lower than among those shared by all four donors. Only blood was sampled, and tissue TCR repertoires likely differ from blood ones.

As regards this clone: Its antigen is unidentified.

The protocol was immunoSEQ multiplex PCR, while the TCRdb copy is restricted to in-frame clones and leaves out a portion. The data show over a million clones, under 80% seen once. The CDR3 extends over 14 amino acids. Germline V CDR1 and CDR2: MDHEN, SYDVKM. V lost 4 bases and J lost 1, with 8 bases in between. Sequenced sample: memory CD4+ T cells sorted from blood. Subset described: CD45RA-negative fraction. V is TRBV28 and J is TRBJ1-3; D unclear. The TCR sequence derives from a young man in good health. The CDR3 region is CASSWRNSGNTIYF. The CDR3 DNA follows: TGTGCCAGCAGTTGGCGGAATTCTGGAAACACCATATATTTT.